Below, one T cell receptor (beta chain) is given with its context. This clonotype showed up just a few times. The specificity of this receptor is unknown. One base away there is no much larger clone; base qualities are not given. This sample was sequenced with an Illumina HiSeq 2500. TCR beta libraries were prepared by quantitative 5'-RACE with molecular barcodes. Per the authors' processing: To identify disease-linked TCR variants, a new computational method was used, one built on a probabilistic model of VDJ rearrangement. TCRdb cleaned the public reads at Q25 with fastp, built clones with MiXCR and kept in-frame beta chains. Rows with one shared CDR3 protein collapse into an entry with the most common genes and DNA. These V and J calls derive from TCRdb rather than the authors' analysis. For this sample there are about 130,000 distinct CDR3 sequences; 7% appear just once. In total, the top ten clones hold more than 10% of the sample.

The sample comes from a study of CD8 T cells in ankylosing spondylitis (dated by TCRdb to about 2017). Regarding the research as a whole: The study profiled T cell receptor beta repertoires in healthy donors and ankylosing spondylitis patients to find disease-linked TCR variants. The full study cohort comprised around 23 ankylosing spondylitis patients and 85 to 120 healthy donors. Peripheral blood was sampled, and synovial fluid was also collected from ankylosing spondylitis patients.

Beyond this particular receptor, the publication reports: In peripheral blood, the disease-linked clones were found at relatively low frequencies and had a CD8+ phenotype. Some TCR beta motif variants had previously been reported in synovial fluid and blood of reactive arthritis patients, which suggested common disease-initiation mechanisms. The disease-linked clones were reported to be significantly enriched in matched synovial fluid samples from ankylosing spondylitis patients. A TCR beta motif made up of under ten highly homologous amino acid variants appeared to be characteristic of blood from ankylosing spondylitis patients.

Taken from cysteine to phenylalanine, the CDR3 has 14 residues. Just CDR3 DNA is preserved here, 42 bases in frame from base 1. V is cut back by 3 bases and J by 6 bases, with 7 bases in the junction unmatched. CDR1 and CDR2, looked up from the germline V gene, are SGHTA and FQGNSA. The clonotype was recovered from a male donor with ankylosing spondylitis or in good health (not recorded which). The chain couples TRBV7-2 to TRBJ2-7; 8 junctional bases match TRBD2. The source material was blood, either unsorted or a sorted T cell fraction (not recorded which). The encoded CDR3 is CASSLGLGLGEQYF. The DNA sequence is TGTGCCAGCAGCTTGGGACTAGGGTTGGGCGAGCAGTACTTC.